These 27 T cell receptor beta chains originate from one sample sequenced in a study of CD8 T cells in ankylosing spondylitis. MiXCR was run by TCRdb on the 5' RACE reads, yielding one entry per CDR3 protein. The table shows about 200,000 distinct CDR3 sequences, with roughly 13% occurring only once. The sequenced sample was blood, either unsorted or a sorted T cell fraction (not recorded which). These receptors were taken from a male donor with ankylosing spondylitis or in good health (not recorded which).

A few counts support this clonotype. The chain carries TRBV24-1 and TRBJ2-5; 9 bases are shared with TRBD1. V lost 2 bases to trimming and J lost 5 bases; unmatched junction nucleotides: 8. The germline CDR1 and CDR2 sequences are KGHDR and SFDVKD. The length of the CDR3 is 16 residues. The DNA of the CDR3 is TGTGCCACCAGTGATTCGGGGGACAGGGTTGGGGAGACCCAGTACTTC. It encodes CATSDSGDRVGETQYF.

The V gene is TRBV3-1, the J gene TRBJ2-3, with 9 bases fitting TRBD2. Germline V gives CDR1 LGHDT, CDR2 YNNKEL (reference sequence). V lost 3 bases and J lost 4; bases outside the gene matches: 14. The CDR3 covers 18 residues. CDR3: CASSQLAGTSPSPDTQYF. CDR3 DNA: TGTGCCAGCAGCCAGTTGGCCGGGACTAGCCCTTCCCCAGATACGCAGTATTTT.

This clonotype was found a few times. V usage is TRBV27 and J usage is TRBJ2-1, with D unresolved. The CDR3 has 16 residues. Trimming left V 2 bases short and J 0 bases short, with 11 bases between. The V gene's germline CDR1 is MNHEY and CDR2 SMNVEV (reference sequence). In DNA, the CDR3 is TGTGCCAGCAGTTTAACGGTCTCAGCCTCCTACAATGAGCAGTTCTTC. This translates into CASSLTVSASYNEQFF.

This clonotype was recorded a few times. This chain links TRBV27 with TRBJ2-1, with 13 nucleotides matching TRBD2. Germline V gene data show CDR1 as MNHEY and CDR2 as SMNVEV (reference sequence). This CDR3 has 13 residues. V gave up 5 bases and J gave up 14 bases; unmatched junction bases: 6. CDR3 protein: CASSTGLAGNKFF. The CDR3 nucleotides are TGTGCCAGCAGTACGGGACTAGCGGGAAATAAGTTCTTC.

The chain recombines TRBV19 with TRBJ1-2; D might be TRBD1 (6 bases). This CDR3 region has 15 residues. V lost 7 bases and J 3 bases, leaving 18 bases between the germline ends. Germline CDR1 is LNHDA and CDR2 is SQIVND (reference sequence). The CDR3 spells CASTLGVQGDYGYTF. The CDR3 nucleotides read TGTGCCAGTACCTTAGGGGTACAGGGCGACTATGGCTACACCTTC.

The chain recombines TRBV3-1 with TRBJ2-7, with TRBD1 matching over 7 bases. V lost 2 bases to trimming and J lost 2 bases; unmatched junction nucleotides: 6. The CDR3 extends over 15 amino acids. Germline assignment: CDR1 LGHDT and CDR2 YNNKEL (reference sequence). The CDR3 loop is CASSQIPGGPYEQYF. CDR3 DNA sequence: TGTGCCAGCAGCCAAATTCCAGGGGGACCCTACGAGCAGTACTTC.

The V and J genes are TRBV5-1 and TRBJ2-5; 7 positions agree with TRBD1. Germline CDR1 reads SGHRS; CDR2 reads YFSETQ. J was trimmed by 5 bases and V by 0 bases; bases with no gene match: 4. This CDR3 contains 14 residues. CDR3 nucleotide sequence: TGCGCCAGCAGCTTGGACGTAGGGGGCGAGACCCAGTACTTC. This codes for CASSLDVGGETQYF.

The chain is built from TRBV20-1 and TRBJ2-2; 8 bases map to TRBD2. The V gene end was trimmed by 3 bases and the J gene end by 6 bases; junction bases not matched to a gene: 6. This CDR3 comprises 14 residues. Germline V gives CDR1 DFQATT, CDR2 SNEGSKA (reference sequence). In DNA form, the CDR3 reads TGCAGTGCTAGGGGCGGGGGGTCCTCCGGGGAGCTGTTTTTT. Its translation: CSARGGGSSGELFF.

This clonotype came up many times. V and J are TRBV5-1 and TRBJ2-7; 7 nucleotides match TRBD1. J gave up 6 bases and V 2 bases, and 11 bases lay outside the gene matches. This CDR3 has 15 residues. Germline CDR1 and CDR2: SGHRS and YFSETQ. The CDR3 DNA is TGCGCCAGCAGCTTAGGCCAGGGGGATTTTGTCGAGCAGTACTTC. It translates to CASSLGQGDFVEQYF.

The chain carries TRBV10-2 and TRBJ1-5; D unclear. This CDR3 is 13 amino acids long. Germline CDR1 is WSHSY and CDR2 is SAAADI. V gave up 4 bases and J gave up 5 bases, with 9 bases separating them. CDR3 sequence (DNA): TGCGCCAGCAGTGGGGGAGGTTATCAGCCCCAGCATTTT. It translates to CASSGGGYQPQHF.

This clonotype was seen repeatedly, ten times or more. Written as DNA, the CDR3 is TGCGCCAGCAGCCAAGTTCTCTCGAACACCATATATTTT. Its translation is CASSQVLSNTIYF. V usage is TRBV4-1 and J usage is TRBJ1-3, with D unresolved. The CDR3 runs 13 residues. CDR1 and CDR2 (germline): MGHRA, YSYEKL. V lost 1 base to trimming and J lost 7 bases, with 8 bases between them.

The V call is TRBV20-1, the J call TRBJ2-7, with 7 bases identical to TRBD1. Unmatched junction bases numbered 8, after V lost 6 bases and J lost 6 bases. Germline values: CDR1 DFQATT, CDR2 SNEGSKA (reference sequence). The CDR3 extends over 12 amino acids. The CDR3 coding sequence is TGCAGTGCGGGGACAGTATCGGGCGAGCAGTACTTC. Its translation is CSAGTVSGEQYF.

The chain is built from TRBV21-1 and TRBJ2-2; the tabulated D call, TRBD2, remains unverified against the DNA. TRBV21-1 constitutes a pseudogene. This CDR3 is built from 16 residues. The CDR3 nucleotides read TGTGCCAGCAGGGGTTATGCGGGAGTAAAAGGCGGGGAGCTGTTTTTT. As protein: CASRGYAGVKGGELFF.

This clonotype was recorded a few times. This chain joins TRBV30 and TRBJ2-7; the match to TRBD2 covers 12 bases. V was pared by 5 bases and J by 4 bases, with 3 bases of the junction left unmatched. This CDR3 spans 13 amino acids. Germline CDR1 GTSNPN, CDR2 SVGIG (reference sequence). CDR3 sequence reads: CAWRTSGEYEQYF. The CDR3 bases are TGTGCCTGGCGGACTAGCGGGGAATACGAGCAGTACTTC. The full variable domain, with the rest looked up from reference TRBV30 and TRBJ2-7, is SQTIHQWPATLVQPVGSPLSLECTVEGTSNPNLYWYRQAAGRGLQLLFYSVGIGQISSEVPQNLSASRPQDRQFILSSKKLLLSDSGFYLCAWRTSGEYEQYFGPGTRLTVT.

This clonotype was seen a few times. This rearrangement joins TRBV27 to TRBJ2-1; D might be TRBD2 (6 bases). The germline V gene encodes CDR1 MNHEY and CDR2 SMNVEV (reference sequence). V lost 3 bases and J lost 3, with 9 bases in between. This CDR3 comprises 14 residues. The CDR3 DNA reads as TGTGCCAGCAGTTTCGTTAGCGGCTACAATGAGCAGTTCTTC. Its protein product is CASSFVSGYNEQFF.

The J gene is TRBJ1-1, the V gene TRBV20-1; D remains ambiguous. This CDR3 is 13 amino acids long. V lost 6 bases, J lost 4 bases, and 15 bases lay in between. Per the germline V gene, CDR1 is DFQATT and CDR2 is SNEGSKA (reference sequence). CDR3 region: CSARGVGGTEAFF. Here the CDR3 DNA reads TGCAGTGCCCGAGGAGTGGGCGGCACTGAAGCTTTCTTT.

This clonotype occurred many times. The chain carries TRBV6-1 and TRBJ1-6, with 7 bases lining up with TRBD1. The germline V gene has CDR1 MNHNS and CDR2 SASEGT. The V and J ends lost 0 bases and 5 bases, in that order; junction bases with no gene match: 1. The CDR3 loop spans 15 amino acids. The CDR3 DNA sequence: TGTGCCAGCAGTGAAGCAGGGGGCGATAATTCACCCCTCCACTTT. It is translated as CASSEAGGDNSPLHF.

V gene TRBV5-1 combines with J gene TRBJ2-7; 12 nucleotides match TRBD1. CDR3 length: 18 amino acids. Germline CDR1 and CDR2: SGHRS and YFSETQ. V trimming: 4 bases; J trimming: 2 bases; junction bases outside the gene matches: 13. DNA for the CDR3: TGCGCCAGCAGCCTGACCGGGACAGGGGGCCCTCTTCCCTACGAGCAGTACTTC. It codes for CASSLTGTGGPLPYEQYF.

The genes are TRBV6-1 and TRBJ2-7; tentatively, D is TRBD2 (5 bases). Germline values: CDR1 MNHNS, CDR2 SASEGT. CDR3 length equals 17 residues. With 1 base removed from V and 3 bases from J, the gap between germline ends came to 19 bases. For the CDR3, the DNA is TGTGCCAGCAGTGAAGGACCGGTCAGCCGGACTCTCTACGAGCAGTACTTC. Translated: CASSEGPVSRTLYEQYF.

This clonotype was observed a handful of times. The chain couples TRBV7-7 to TRBJ2-1, with TRBD1 matching over 8 bases. Germline lookup yields CDR1 SSHAT and CDR2 FNYEAQ (reference sequence). J was trimmed by 2 bases and V by 5 bases; bases with no gene match: 8. There are 16 residues in the CDR3. CDR3 sequence: CASSPSGQGPYNEQFF. CDR3 coding DNA: TGTGCCAGCAGCCCTAGTGGACAGGGACCCTACAATGAGCAGTTCTTC.

This clonotype showed up just a few times. The rearrangement joins TRBV12-3 or TRBV12-4 to TRBJ2-7, with 8 positions matching TRBD1. V shed 5 bases, J shed 3 bases, and the junction held 12 bases outside the gene matches. There are 16 residues in the CDR3. The CDR3 region is CASSHSSGGADYEQYF. The CDR3 DNA follows: TGTGCCAGCAGTCATTCTTCAGGGGGCGCCGACTACGAGCAGTACTTC.

This clonotype was observed a few times. The chain couples TRBV7-9 to TRBJ2-3, with 8 nucleotides matching TRBD1. CDR1 is SEHNR, CDR2 FQNEAQ, per germline (reference sequence). This CDR3 has 15 residues. V dropped 3 bases and J dropped 3; count of bases not matched to a gene: 5. This chain's CDR3 is CASSFQDRETDTQYF. CDR3 DNA: TGTGCCAGCAGCTTCCAGGACAGGGAGACAGATACGCAGTATTTT.

This chain links TRBV12-3 or TRBV12-4 with TRBJ1-1, with no clear D. The CDR3 consists of 14 residues. V was clipped by 2 bases and J by 1 base, with 8 bases between them. The CDR3 bases are TGTGCCAGCAGTTTAAACTACCCGAACACTGAAGCTTTCTTT. It is translated as CASSLNYPNTEAFF.

This clonotype has just a few counts. The rearrangement uses TRBV25-1 and TRBJ2-7; no definite D call. With 6 bases removed from V and 3 bases from J, the gap between germline ends came to 6 bases. This CDR3 spans 11 amino acids. Germline CDR1 MGHDK, CDR2 SYGVNS. The CDR3 region is CASRDGYEQYF. The CDR3 nucleotides read TGTGCCAGCAGGGACGGCTACGAGCAGTACTTC.

The J gene is TRBJ1-4, the V gene TRBV3-1; possibly TRBD1 for D (5 bases). Germline CDR1 reads LGHDT; CDR2 reads YNNKEL (reference sequence). There are 17 residues in the CDR3. With 0 bases removed from V and 4 bases from J, the gap between germline ends came to 15 bases. In DNA, the CDR3 is TGTGCCAGCAGCCAAGATAGCCTGACAGCACATAATGAAAAACTGTTTTTT. As protein: CASSQDSLTAHNEKLFF.

This clonotype has more than one count but fewer than ten. The genes are TRBV2 and TRBJ2-3; D could derive from TRBD1 or TRBD2 (5 bases each). The germline V and J ends were trimmed by 6 bases and 0 bases, with 22 bases remaining between them. CDR3 length: 18 amino acids. Germline V lookup: CDR1 SNHLY, CDR2 FYNNEI. CDR3 sequence (DNA): TGTGCCAGCAGCTGGACCGGGACGGATTTTACTAGCACAGATACGCAGTATTTT. Protein product: CASSWTGTDFTSTDTQYF.

This rearrangement joins TRBV25-1 to TRBJ1-2; no definite D call. This CDR3 region has 14 residues. V lost 3 bases and J lost 0, with 8 bases in between. Germline CDR1 and CDR2: MGHDK and SYGVNS. CDR3 in amino acids: CASSDLSANYGYTF. In nucleotides, the CDR3 is TGTGCCAGCAGTGATTTGTCAGCTAACTATGGCTACACCTTC.